Listed here are 23 T cell receptor beta chains from one sample, sequenced in a study of PD-1 blockade in classical Hodgkin lymphoma. The time point denotes: newly diagnosed, previously untreated cHL patient sample. Thawed PBMCs underwent magnetic negative selection to obtain purified CD8+ T cells. Assay: immunoSEQ multiplex PCR; the TCRdb copy retains only in-frame clones and omits some. The sample includes roughly 21,000 clones, around nine tenths of them seen just once. The sequencing input was CD8+ T cells from blood. These receptors were collected from a human donor with classical Hodgkin lymphoma.

The CDR3 reads CASSLGQGDTGELFF. CDR3 coding DNA: TGTGCCAGCAGCTTGGGACAGGGGGACACCGGGGAGCTGTTTTTT. V and J are TRBV2 and TRBJ2-2; 11 bases map to TRBD1. The CDR3 is 15 residues long. J was trimmed by 3 bases and V by 6 bases; bases with no gene match: 3. Germline values: CDR1 SNHLY, CDR2 FYNNEI.

The chain employs TRBV5-1 and TRBJ1-4, with a possible D match to TRBD1 (5 bases). Trimming shortened V by 3 bases and J by 8 bases, and 29 bases separated the two germline ends. The CDR3 sequence is 19 residues long. The germline V gene has CDR1 SGHRS and CDR2 YFSETQ. Written as DNA, the CDR3 is TGCGCCAGCAGCTCGAACCACTTCAAACCGGGGGGGGTGAAGGAAAAACTGTTTTTT. This gives the protein CASSSNHFKPGGVKEKLFF.

This chain uses TRBV6-5 with TRBJ1-2; D is ambiguous. This CDR3 contains 14 residues. The V gene's germline CDR1 is MNHEY and CDR2 SVGAGI. V was pared by 5 bases and J by 2 bases, with 12 bases between. The CDR3 nucleotides are TGTGCCAGCAGTCGGATCGGGAGGAACTATGGCTACACCTTC. Amino acids: CASSRIGRNYGYTF.

J is TRBJ1-2 and V is TRBV6-6; D ambiguous. Trimming took 6 bases from V and 4 from J, leaving 9 bases between them. This CDR3 has 12 amino acids. Germline loops: CDR1 MNHNY, CDR2 SVGAGI (reference sequence). In nucleotides, the CDR3 is TGTGCCAGCAGACAAGAGAGCTATGGCTACACCTTC. Its protein product is CASRQESYGYTF.

Only one count was recorded for this clone. This chain joins TRBV9 and TRBJ2-1; 11 bases map to TRBD2. V was clipped by 0 bases and J by 6 bases; unmatched bases: 11. Germline lookup yields CDR1 SGDLS and CDR2 YYNGEE. The length of the CDR3 is 18 residues. This CDR3 reads CASSVEASGRPTFNEQFF. The CDR3, as DNA: TGTGCCAGCAGCGTAGAGGCTAGCGGGAGGCCTACTTTCAATGAGCAGTTCTTC.

The rearrangement links TRBV9 to TRBJ1-1; 7 bases agree with TRBD1. Germline lookup yields CDR1 SGDLS and CDR2 YYNGEE. The ends lost 1 base at V and 4 bases at J; junction bases unmatched: 4. The CDR3 extends over 14 amino acids. For the CDR3, the DNA is TGTGCCAGCAGCGTAACCTCAGGGGGCACTGAAGCTTTCTTT. It yields the protein CASSVTSGGTEAFF.

V is TRBV6-5 and J is TRBJ1-1; tentative D call: TRBD1 (6 bases). The germline CDR1 and CDR2 sequences are MNHEY and SVGAGI. V shed 4 bases and J shed 5 bases, with 14 bases lying between them. The CDR3 spans 14 residues. CDR3 loop: CASSLEGGRTEAFF. The CDR3 DNA follows: TGTGCCAGCAGTTTAGAAGGGGGGAGGACTGAAGCTTTCTTT.

This rearrangement joins TRBV5-6 to TRBJ2-5, with D perhaps matching TRBD2 (6 bases). Deletions cut 0 bases from V and 9 bases from J, with 12 bases between. This CDR3 contains 13 residues. Per germline, CDR1 SGHDT and CDR2 YYEEEE. The CDR3 loop reads CASSLEAWGAQYF. CDR3 coding DNA: TGTGCCAGCAGCTTGGAGGCTTGGGGGGCCCAGTACTTC. The full variable domain, rest sourced from reference TRBV5-6 and TRBJ2-5, is DAGVTQSPTHLIKTRGQQVTLRCSPKSGHDTVSWYQQALGQGPQFIFQYYEEEERQRGNFPDRFSGHQFPNYSSELNVNALLLGDSALYLCASSLEAWGAQYFGPGTRLLVL.

The V and J genes are TRBV12-2 and TRBJ1-1; the DNA was not used to check the table's D call, TRBD1. TRBV12-2 is a known pseudogene. This CDR3 is built from 14 residues. Here the CDR3 DNA reads TGTGCAAGTCGCTGGGGGACAGGTCAGACTGAAGCTTTCTTT. Translating gives CASRWGTGQTEAFF.

The rearrangement uses TRBV7-9 and TRBJ2-6; weak D call: TRBD2 (6 bases). V was shortened by 1 base and J by 0 bases, with 10 bases between the two germline ends. Germline V gives CDR1 SEHNR, CDR2 FQNEAQ (reference sequence). CDR3 length: 17 residues. CDR3 sequence (DNA): TGTGCCAGCAGCTTAGTGGGAGGAGGCTCTGGGGCCAACGTCCTGACTTTC. This gives the protein CASSLVGGGSGANVLTF.

This chain joins TRBV7-6 and TRBJ1-1, with D possibly TRBD1 on 6 matching bases. Germline CDR1 reads SGHVS; CDR2 reads FNYEAQ. V was shortened by 5 bases and J by 6 bases, with 16 bases between the two germline ends. The CDR3 extends over 14 amino acids. The CDR3 loop is CASSPSTGGSEAFF. In DNA, the CDR3 is TGTGCCAGCAGCCCCTCGACAGGAGGGTCTGAAGCTTTCTTT.

CDR3 nucleotide sequence: TGTGCCAGCAGTTTGTGGGCGGCGGAGGGCACAGATACGCAGTATTTT. This gives the protein CASSLWAAEGTDTQYF. The chain is built from TRBV28 and TRBJ2-3; D is perhaps TRBD2 (5 bases). V shed 3 bases and J shed 1 base, with 14 bases lying between them. The CDR3 covers 16 residues. Germline values: CDR1 MDHEN, CDR2 SYDVKM.

This chain joins TRBV27 and TRBJ2-7, with 7 bases aligning to TRBD2. This CDR3 comprises 14 residues. Trimming cost V 1 base and J 2 bases; bases outside gene matches: 2. Germline CDR1 is MNHEY and CDR2 is SMNVEV (reference sequence). CDR3 in amino acids: CASSLWGGTYEQYF. DNA for the CDR3: TGTGCCAGCAGTTTATGGGGGGGGACCTACGAGCAGTACTTC.

This clone has a handful of counts. The CDR3 bases are TGTGCCAGCAGCTCTAGAGGGGTCCATGAGCAGTTCTTC. Translation: CASSSRGVHEQFF. The chain recombines TRBV7-9 with TRBJ2-1; D may match TRBD1 or TRBD2 (5 bases each). The CDR3 totals 13 residues. Looked up from germline, CDR1 is SEHNR and CDR2 is FQNEAQ (reference sequence). Trimming shortened V by 4 bases and J by 8 bases, and 12 bases separated the two germline ends.

This clone was found once. The rearrangement joins TRBV19 to TRBJ1-2; 7 bases line up with TRBD1. This CDR3 has 14 amino acids. The V gene's germline CDR1 is LNHDA and CDR2 SQIVND (reference sequence). Trimming removed 10 bases from V and 0 bases from J; junction bases left unmatched: 8. In DNA form, the CDR3 reads TGTGCCATTCAAGACAGGGAAGCTAACTATGGCTACACCTTC. Its translation: CAIQDREANYGYTF.

The J gene is TRBJ2-3, the V gene TRBV5-6; D is perhaps TRBD1 (6 bases). Germline lookup yields CDR1 SGHDT and CDR2 YYEEEE. Trimming left V 0 bases short and J 7 bases short, with 12 bases between. The CDR3 covers 14 residues. The chain's CDR3 is CASSLDRTAYTQYF. In nucleotides, the CDR3 is TGTGCCAGCAGCTTGGACCGGACAGCCTATACGCAGTATTTT.

The J gene is TRBJ2-5, the V gene TRBV27, with D perhaps TRBD2 (5 bases). The CDR3 consists of 16 residues. Trimming took off 6 bases at V and 4 bases at J, with 21 bases between the two ends. Germline V CDR1 and CDR2: MNHEY, SMNVEV (reference sequence). The CDR3 sequence is CASSQDQLTGSETQYF. CDR3 in DNA: TGTGCCAGCAGCCAAGACCAGCTCACGGGGTCAGAGACCCAGTACTTC.

V and J are TRBV10-3 and TRBJ2-1, with 12 bases matching TRBD2. V lost 6 bases to trimming and J lost 8 bases; unmatched junction nucleotides: 8. The CDR3 is made up of 15 amino acids. Per the germline V gene, CDR1 is ENHRY and CDR2 is SYGVKD. The CDR3 nucleotides are TGTGCCATCAGATCTAGCGGGGGGGCCTCTCATGAGCAGTTCTTC. This codes for CAIRSSGGASHEQFF.

The J gene is TRBJ2-3, the V gene TRBV5-6; no clear D. In germline, CDR1 is SGHDT, CDR2 YYEEEE. The CDR3 has 11 amino acids. The ends were cut back, 2 bases at V and 4 bases at J, with 2 bases in the middle. In DNA, the CDR3 is TGTGCCAGCAGCTTCGCAGATACGCAGTATTTT. Its protein is CASSFADTQYF. The full variable domain, with the rest looked up from reference TRBV5-6 and TRBJ2-3, is DAGVTQSPTHLIKTRGQQVTLRCSPKSGHDTVSWYQQALGQGPQFIFQYYEEEERQRGNFPDRFSGHQFPNYSSELNVNALLLGDSALYLCASSFADTQYFGPGTRLTVL.

The chain carries TRBV30 and TRBJ1-1; D remains ambiguous. Germline CDR1 and CDR2: GTSNPN and SVGIG (reference sequence). Trimming removed 0 bases at V and 3 bases at J, with 8 bases between. There are 13 residues in the CDR3. The CDR3 coding sequence is TGTGCCTGGAGTGTAACCCCATACACTGAAGCTTTCTTT. Protein sequence: CAWSVTPYTEAFF.

This chain connects TRBV7-2 to TRBJ2-7, with TRBD1 as a possible D gene (5 bases). The ends were cut back, 2 bases at V and 3 bases at J, with 14 bases in the middle. CDR1 is SGHTA, CDR2 FQGNSA, per germline. The CDR3 spans 15 residues. CDR3 region: CASSLSSAGRYEQYF. DNA for the CDR3: TGTGCCAGCAGCTTATCGTCGGCAGGGCGCTACGAGCAGTACTTC.

V usage is TRBV5-3 and J usage is TRBJ1-6; 9 nucleotides line up with TRBD1. TRBV5-3 is an ORF; its function is uncertain. J lost 10 bases, V lost 5 bases, and 13 bases had no gene match. The CDR3 is 16 residues long. The CDR3 spells CARRTGQGPQRSPLHF. In nucleotides, the CDR3 is TGTGCCAGAAGAACGGGACAGGGTCCCCAGAGGTCACCCCTCCACTTT.

The chain recombines TRBV27 with TRBJ2-1, with D hard to call. This CDR3 spans 13 amino acids. Germline V gene sequence: CDR1 MNHEY, CDR2 SMNVEV (reference sequence). V lost 9 bases, J lost 6 bases, and 15 bases lay in between. DNA of the CDR3: TGTGCCAGTTCCCCCGCTACGGTCAATGAGCAGTTCTTC. Translated: CASSPATVNEQFF.